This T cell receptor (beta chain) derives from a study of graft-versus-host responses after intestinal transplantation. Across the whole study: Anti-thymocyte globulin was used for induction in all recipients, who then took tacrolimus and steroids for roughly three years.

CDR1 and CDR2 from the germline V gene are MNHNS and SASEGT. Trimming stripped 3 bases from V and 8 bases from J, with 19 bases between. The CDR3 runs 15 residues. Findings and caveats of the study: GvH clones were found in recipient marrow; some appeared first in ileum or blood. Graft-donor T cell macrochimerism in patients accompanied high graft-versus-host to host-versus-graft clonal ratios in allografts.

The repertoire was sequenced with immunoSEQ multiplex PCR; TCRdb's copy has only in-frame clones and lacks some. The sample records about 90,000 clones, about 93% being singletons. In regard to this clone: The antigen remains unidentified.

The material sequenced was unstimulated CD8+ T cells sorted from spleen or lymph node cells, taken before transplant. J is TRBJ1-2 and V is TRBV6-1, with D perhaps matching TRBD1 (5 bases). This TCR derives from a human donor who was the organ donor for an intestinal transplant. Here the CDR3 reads CASSESGILYDGYTF. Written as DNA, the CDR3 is TGTGCCAGCAGTGAGTCAGGGATACTATATGACGGCTACACCTTC.